The following is a TCR beta chain sequence with its context. The sample comes from a study of blood T cell repertoires in COVID-19. The CDR3 runs 13 residues. Germline CDR1 and CDR2: LGHNT and FRNRAP. Trimming took 6 bases from V and 5 from J, leaving 12 bases between them. Sequencing was performed with immunoSEQ multiplex PCR; in TCRdb, only in-frame clones are kept and a portion is missing. The sample yields about 31,000 clones, about 86% seen once. Sequences were obtained from peripheral blood. This sequence joins TRBV12-5 and TRBJ2-3; D gene ambiguous. The source of this sequence is a human donor with active COVID-19. The donor label of this sample is uncertain. CDR3 residues: CASGLITGDTQYF. The CDR3 nucleotides are TGTGCTAGTGGCTTGATAACTGGAGATACGCAGTATTTT.